This T cell receptor beta chain appears in the sequencing data of a study of T cell repertoires in aging, cancer and after chemotherapy. Whole-study results and caveats: Healthy donors lost TCR diversity with age mainly through richness, cancer patients through richness and evenness. Rebound thymic output was suggested by rising median generation probability during chemotherapy in each cancer cohort.

This clonotype was observed a handful of times. No antigen is known for it. Looked up from germline, CDR1 is SGHTA and CDR2 is FQGNSA. The CDR3 is 12 amino acids. Trimming removed 5 bases from V and 3 bases from J, with 4 bases in between. A mixed TRB-A/B primer pool amplified rearranged TRB by multiplex touch-down PCR. TCRdb reanalysed the multiplex PCR reads using MiXCR and keeps one entry per CDR3 protein. This sample has about 4,100 distinct CDR3 sequences; over 20% occur once, and the top ten carry 14% to 15%. TCR beta rearrangements were amplified from peripheral blood genomic DNA. Material for sequencing was blood. The V gene is TRBV7-2, the J gene TRBJ2-2, with D uncertain. This TCR was recovered from a human donor with a solid tumor. CDR3 sequence reads: CASSPDTGELFF. Written as DNA, the CDR3 is TGTGCCAGCAGCCCCGACACCGGGGAGCTGTTTTTT.